This entry lists 27 T cell receptor beta chains sequenced from one sample in a study of blood T cells in healthy people across ages. Next came a second PCR, run for about 7 to 12 cycles, which used a sample-barcoded 5' primer along with a J-beta primer mix. A single record per CDR3 protein comes from TCRdb applying MiXCR to the 5' RACE reads. The sample has hundreds of thousands of distinct CDR3 sequences; roughly three fifths are singletons. The specimen sequenced was blood. The origin of the receptors is a man aged 40-50 years in good health.

The rearrangement links TRBV7-2 to TRBJ1-5, with D perhaps TRBD1 (5 bases). The CDR3 consists of 15 residues. Trimming removed 4 bases at V and 4 bases at J, with 14 bases between. CDR1 SGHTA and CDR2 FQGNSA come from the germline V gene. The CDR3 sequence is CASSSVGGRNQPQHF. CDR3 nucleotide sequence: TGTGCCAGCAGCTCGGTCGGGGGACGGAATCAGCCCCAGCATTTT.

The genes are TRBV7-2 and TRBJ2-1; 12 bases match TRBD2. The germline V gene has CDR1 SGHTA and CDR2 FQGNSA. The V and J ends lost 6 bases and 9 bases, in that order; junction bases with no gene match: 15. The CDR3 loop spans 17 amino acids. CDR3 sequence (DNA): TGTGCCAGCAGACAACTAGCGGGAGGTCTCGTAGGGGGTGAGCAGTTCTTC. Translation: CASRQLAGGLVGGEQFF.

As regards this clonotype: A much larger clone lies one base from this, so it may be a read error. This chain uses TRBV6-5 with TRBJ2-7; D not resolved. Germline-derived CDR1 and CDR2 are MNHEY and SVGAGI. CDR3 length: 13 amino acids. The DNA of the CDR3 is TGTGTCAGCAGTGGTACTGGCTCCTACGAGCAGTACTTC. Translating gives CVSSGTGSYEQYF.

V usage is TRBV4-3 and J usage is TRBJ2-6; the match to TRBD2 covers 8 bases. V lost 2 bases, J lost 10 bases, and 10 bases stayed unmatched. This CDR3 region has 16 residues. Germline loops: CDR1 LGHNA, CDR2 YSLEER. Here the CDR3 reads CASSQSQPGLGNVLTF. CDR3 sequence (DNA): TGCGCCAGCAGCCAATCCCAACCGGGACTAGGGAACGTCCTGACTTTC.

V usage is TRBV3-1 and J usage is TRBJ1-2, with no clear D. This CDR3 spans 17 amino acids. V was clipped by 4 bases and J by 1 base, with 19 bases between them. The V gene's germline CDR1 is LGHDT and CDR2 YNNKEL (reference sequence). CDR3 residues: CASSPNGAADLNYGYTF. The CDR3 bases are TGTGCCAGCAGCCCCAATGGTGCGGCGGACCTTAACTATGGCTACACCTTC.

The chain combines TRBV7-8 with TRBJ1-2; 7 nucleotides align to TRBD1. This CDR3 is built from 16 residues. J gave up 5 bases and V 4 bases, and 13 bases lay outside the gene matches. Germline V gives CDR1 SGHVS, CDR2 FQNEAQ. The CDR3 is CASSSPGTALGYGYTF. In DNA form, the CDR3 reads TGTGCCAGCAGCTCTCCCGGGACAGCCCTCGGGTATGGCTACACCTTC. The entire variable domain, with the rest obtained from reference TRBV7-8 and TRBJ1-2, is as follows: GAGVSQSPRYKVAKRGQDVALRCDPISGHVSLFWYQQALGQGPEFLTYFQNEAQLDKSGLPSDRFFAERPEGSVSTLKIQRTQQEDSAVYLCASSSPGTALGYGYTFGSGTRLTVV.

The V gene is TRBV7-9, the J gene TRBJ2-7, with D tentatively TRBD2 (5 bases). The CDR3 consists of 15 residues. Germline lookup yields CDR1 SEHNR and CDR2 FQNEAQ (reference sequence). V lost 5 bases and J 0 bases, leaving 14 bases between the germline ends. CDR3 bases: TGTGCCAGCAGCCTTCGAGCGGAATACTCCTACGAGCAGTACTTC. Residues: CASSLRAEYSYEQYF.

The chain is built from TRBV7-8 and TRBJ2-7; weak D call: TRBD1 (6 bases). The CDR3 contains 17 residues. Germline V gene data show CDR1 as SGHVS and CDR2 as FQNEAQ. Trimming cost V 4 bases and J 7 bases, with 26 bases left between them. The DNA of the CDR3 is TGTGCCAGCAGCTCAGCAATCAGTGCTGGGGACACAACTGAGCAGTACTTC. This translates into CASSSAISAGDTTEQYF.

The rearrangement links TRBV12-3 or TRBV12-4 to TRBJ2-1; the match to TRBD2 covers 7 bases. Trimming removed 4 bases from V and 9 bases from J; junction bases left unmatched: 15. The CDR3 is 16 amino acids. CDR3 loop: CASSSTGRAGRGEQFF. The CDR3 DNA reads as TGTGCCAGCAGTTCTACGGGACGAGCGGGGAGAGGTGAGCAGTTCTTC.

This chain links TRBV25-1 with TRBJ1-2; 8 bases match TRBD1. The CDR3 spans 15 residues. V lost 5 bases, J lost 2 bases, and 7 bases stayed unmatched. Germline CDR1 and CDR2: MGHDK and SYGVNS. This CDR3 is CASSTRTGKNYGYTF. Here the CDR3 DNA reads TGTGCCAGCAGTACCAGGACAGGGAAAAACTATGGCTACACCTTC.

The CDR3 is CASSQESAGGRETQYF. The CDR3 DNA reads as TGCGCCAGCAGCCAAGAATCGGCGGGGGGCCGGGAGACCCAGTACTTC. V and J are TRBV4-3 and TRBJ2-5; 8 bases match TRBD2. Germline V lookup: CDR1 LGHNA, CDR2 YSLEER. The CDR3 has 16 amino acids. V lost 0 bases to trimming and J lost 5 bases; unmatched junction nucleotides: 8.

This clonotype was picked up one time. The rearrangement joins TRBV19 to TRBJ1-1; no clear D. Trimming left V 1 base short and J 8 bases short, with 11 bases between. CDR1 LNHDA and CDR2 SQIVND come from the germline V gene (reference sequence). The CDR3 runs to 13 residues. The CDR3 loop reads CASSIGAGVEAFF. For the CDR3, the DNA is TGTGCCAGTAGTATAGGAGCGGGAGTCGAAGCTTTCTTT.

CDR3 amino acids: CASSYDAGYNVLTF. CDR3 in DNA: TGTGCCAGCAGTTATGATGCGGGGTACAACGTCCTGACTTTC. V usage is TRBV28 and J usage is TRBJ2-6; perhaps TRBD2 as D (6 bases). Per the germline V gene, CDR1 is MDHEN and CDR2 is SYDVKM. This CDR3 is built from 14 residues. V lost 4 bases and J 9 bases, leaving 13 bases between the germline ends.

The chain employs TRBV5-1 and TRBJ2-5, with D possibly TRBD2 on 5 matching bases. The V end was cut by 4 bases, the J end by 2 bases, with 15 bases between. This CDR3 has 15 residues. The V gene's germline CDR1 is SGHRS and CDR2 YFSETQ. The chain's CDR3 is CASSPRMGRQETQYF. The CDR3 DNA follows: TGCGCCAGCAGCCCCCGGATGGGGAGACAAGAGACCCAGTACTTC.

The gene calls are TRBV6-1 and TRBJ2-3, with 12 bases that match TRBD2. The CDR3 spans 17 residues. Unmatched junction bases numbered 7, after V lost 0 bases and J lost 6 bases. Germline CDR1 and CDR2: MNHNS and SASEGT. The CDR3 DNA follows: TGTGCCAGCAGTGAAGCCTTGACTAGCGGGGGCTCGGATACGCAGTATTTT. Protein sequence: CASSEALTSGGSDTQYF.

V and J are TRBV20-1 and TRBJ1-2, with TRBD1 identical over 10 bases. CDR1 is DFQATT and CDR2 is SNEGSKA in the germline V gene (reference sequence). The V and J ends lost 2 bases and 4 bases, in that order; junction bases with no gene match: 10. This CDR3 spans 16 amino acids. Here the CDR3 DNA reads TGCAGTGCTAGAAATGGGGGGACAGGGGATAGCTATGGCTACACCTTC. Its protein is CSARNGGTGDSYGYTF.

This clonotype occurred a few times. The chain links TRBV7-3 to TRBJ2-3, with D maybe TRBD1 (8 bases). The CDR3 runs 14 residues. Germline V gives CDR1 SGHTA, CDR2 FQGTGA. V was shortened by 5 bases and J by 5 bases, with 14 bases between the two germline ends. DNA for the CDR3: TGTGCCAGCAGCCGGACAGGGAGGGGAGATACGCAGTATTTT. It yields the protein CASSRTGRGDTQYF. Supplemented by reference TRBV7-3 and TRBJ2-3, the full variable domain reads GAGVSQTPSNKVTEKGKYVELRCDPISGHTALYWYRQSLGQGPEFLIYFQGTGAADDSGLPNDRFFAVRPEGSVSTLKIQRTERGDSAVYLCASSRTGRGDTQYFGPGTRLTVL.

The chain's CDR3 is CASSSAPGLAGGTSKTQYF. Here the CDR3 DNA reads TGTGCCAGCAGTTCCGCCCCGGGACTAGCGGGAGGGACGTCGAAGACCCAGTACTTC. The rearrangement joins TRBV12-3 or TRBV12-4 to TRBJ2-7, with 16 bases that match TRBD2. Matching the DNA end better, TRBJ2-5 makes the J call doubtful. CDR3 size: 19 residues.

This clonotype has just a few counts. CDR3 in DNA: TGTGCCAGCAGCGTAGCCGGGGGGCCCAAAAACATTCAGTACTTC. Amino acids: CASSVAGGPKNIQYF. The rearrangement uses TRBV9 and TRBJ2-4, with D maybe TRBD2 (7 bases). Germline CDR1 reads SGDLS; CDR2 reads YYNGEE. V lost 0 bases and J lost 2, with 9 bases in between. CDR3 length equals 15 residues.

CDR3 loop: CSTPGGSTYNEQYF. The CDR3 nucleotides read TGCAGCACCCCGGGGGGTTCTACCTACAATGAGCAGTACTTC. The V gene is TRBV29-1, the J gene TRBJ2-1; 7 bases match TRBD2. The DNA end lines up better with TRBJ2-7; the J call may be wrong. Germline CDR1 SQVTM, CDR2 ANQGSEA. CDR3 size: 14 residues.

This clonotype was seen a handful of times. The rearrangement joins TRBV28 to TRBJ1-2, with a possible D match to TRBD1 (6 bases). From germline, CDR1 is MDHEN and CDR2 SYDVKM. Deletions cut 6 bases from V and 3 bases from J, with 17 bases between. This CDR3 region has 15 residues. CDR3 sequence: CASRPTGKADYGYTF. In DNA form, the CDR3 reads TGTGCCAGCAGACCTACAGGGAAGGCGGACTATGGCTACACCTTC.

This chain links TRBV20-1 with TRBJ1-4, with TRBD1 matching 7 bases. The CDR3 is made up of 14 amino acids. CDR1 and CDR2 from the germline V gene are DFQATT and SNEGSKA (reference sequence). Trimming took 5 bases from V and 0 from J; bases not matched to a gene: 3. CDR3 nucleotide sequence: TGCAGTGCTTGGGACAGCGCAACTAATGAAAAACTGTTTTTT. Amino acid sequence: CSAWDSATNEKLFF.

The chain employs TRBV6-5 and TRBJ2-5, with TRBD2 matching 7 bases. The CDR3 sequence is 14 residues long. Germline CDR1 is MNHEY and CDR2 is SVGAGI. Germline trimming cut 2 bases from V and 11 bases from J; bases unmatched to any gene: 11. As DNA, the CDR3 is TGTGCCAGCAGTTACGGACGGGGCGCGGGAGAGCAGTACTTC. This codes for CASSYGRGAGEQYF.

The chain uses TRBV4-3 and TRBJ1-6; D gene uncertain. The germline V gene has CDR1 LGHNA and CDR2 YSLEER. CDR3 size: 14 residues. V was shortened by 4 bases and J by 13 bases, with 17 bases between the two germline ends. The CDR3: CASSLTLMGNPLHF. The CDR3 bases are TGCGCCAGCAGCCTTACATTGATGGGAAACCCCCTCCACTTT.

This chain connects TRBV7-2 to TRBJ2-1; 11 bases fit TRBD1. With V trimmed by 5 bases and J by 4 bases, 7 bases remained unmatched. Germline assignment: CDR1 SGHTA and CDR2 FQGNSA. CDR3 size: 16 residues. In nucleotides, the CDR3 is TGTGCCAGCAGCAGCAGGACAGGGGGCGGTTACAATGAGCAGTTCTTC. It translates to CASSSRTGGGYNEQFF.

The V call is TRBV7-8, the J call TRBJ1-2; D remains ambiguous. Germline CDR1 and CDR2: SGHVS and FQNEAQ. The CDR3 runs 17 residues. V shed 1 base and J shed 4 bases, with 19 bases lying between them. Here the CDR3 DNA reads TGTGCCAGCAGCTTAGGTCCCATGGCAGACCTCATCTATGGCTACACCTTC. As protein: CASSLGPMADLIYGYTF.

This clonotype came up once. The chain links TRBV7-3 to TRBJ2-7, with D possibly TRBD1 on 5 matching bases. This CDR3 comprises 15 residues. Trimming took 4 bases from V and 7 from J, leaving 20 bases between them. Germline V gene sequence: CDR1 SGHTA, CDR2 FQGTGA. For the CDR3, the DNA is TGTGCCAGCAGCTCGACAGCTGCTACCTACAATGAGCAGTACTTC. Protein product: CASSSTAATYNEQYF.